One sample yielded the 25 T cell receptor beta chains listed below, sequenced in a study of T cell responses to AZD1222 COVID-19 vaccine (dated by TCRdb to about 2021). The time point label on this specimen signifies: baseline before first vaccination. Reading the label with the study, this specimen's treatment or condition is: meningococcal conjugate vaccine given as trial control. Receptor libraries were prepared by the immunoSEQ multiplex PCR assay. TCRdb took this table from immuneACCESS and kept in-frame rearrangements with V and J called. Such tables lack part of the clones; where checked against another copy, unresolved V genes explain under half of the gap, and the rest is unexplained. The sample table lists roughly 70,000 clones, less than 85% of them with a count of one. In total, the top ten clones hold 20% to 30% of the sample. The starting material was peripheral blood, obtained on day 0 of MenACWY control vaccination. The receptors derive from an adult in good health.

The V and J genes are TRBV28 and TRBJ2-7, with 9 nucleotides matching TRBD2. The CDR3 totals 13 residues. V lost 6 bases and J lost 3; bases outside the gene matches: 3. Germline assignment: CDR1 MDHEN and CDR2 SYDVKM. CDR3 sequence: CASRSSGIYEQYF. As DNA, the CDR3 is TGTGCCAGCAGATCTAGCGGGATCTACGAGCAGTACTTC.

The rearrangement links TRBV6-5 to TRBJ1-1; the D is unclear. Trimming took 7 bases from V and 2 from J, leaving 11 bases between them. Germline loops: CDR1 MNHEY, CDR2 SVGAGI. The CDR3 sequence is 13 residues long. The CDR3 reads CASTPQYNTEAFF. CDR3 nucleotide sequence: TGTGCCAGCACCCCACAATACAACACTGAAGCTTTCTTT.

The V call is TRBV19, the J call TRBJ2-7, with 8 positions matching TRBD1. Germline V lookup: CDR1 LNHDA, CDR2 SQIVND (reference sequence). V lost 3 bases and J lost 3; bases outside the gene matches: 10. This CDR3 has 16 residues. The CDR3 DNA is TGTGCCAGTAGTATTGTTTGGGGACAGGCGATCTACGAGCAGTACTTC. Protein: CASSIVWGQAIYEQYF.

The V call is TRBV5-1, the J call TRBJ2-5, with D possibly being TRBD1 (6 bases). Germline V lookup: CDR1 SGHRS, CDR2 YFSETQ. The CDR3 length is 15 residues. The V end lost 3 bases, the J end lost 2 bases, and 14 bases lay between the germline ends. The DNA for the CDR3 is TGCGCCAGCAGCTCATCATTGGGACAACAAGAGACCCAGTACTTC. It encodes CASSSSLGQQETQYF. Full variable domain (missing parts from reference TRBV5-1 and TRBJ2-5): KAGVTQTPRYLIKTRGQQVTLSCSPISGHRSVSWYQQTPGQGLQFLFEYFSETQRNKGNFPGRFSGRQFSNSRSEMNVSTLELGDSALYLCASSSSLGQQETQYFGPGTRLLVL.

The table lists this clone with a few counts. The chain employs TRBV30 and TRBJ2-1; TRBD2 might be the D (6 bases). With 5 bases removed from V and 0 bases from J, the gap between germline ends came to 11 bases. This CDR3 is 14 amino acids long. Germline V gene data show CDR1 as GTSNPN and CDR2 as SVGIG (reference sequence). CDR3 protein: CAWLGGLSYNEQFF. CDR3 nucleotides: TGTGCCTGGCTCGGGGGACTCTCCTACAATGAGCAGTTCTTC.

This clone was seen a handful of times. The V gene is TRBV5-1, the J gene TRBJ1-2, with D uncertain. This CDR3 has 14 amino acids. Germline CDR1 SGHRS, CDR2 YFSETQ. V lost 3 bases, J lost 2 bases, and 11 bases lay in between. CDR3 loop: CASSSAAGNYGYTF. The CDR3 DNA sequence: TGCGCCAGCAGCTCGGCCGCGGGGAACTATGGCTACACCTTC.

The V gene is TRBV28, the J gene TRBJ2-1, with D perhaps given as TRBD1 or TRBD2 (5 bases each). CDR1 and CDR2 (germline): MDHEN, SYDVKM. V shed 10 bases and J shed 6 bases, with 16 bases lying between them. The CDR3 is made up of 13 amino acids. The CDR3 region has the DNA TGTGCCACGAGGGGAGCTACTATCAATGAGCAGTTCTTC. It translates to CATRGATINEQFF.

The genes are TRBV5-1 and TRBJ2-3; weak D call: TRBD1 (7 bases). Trimming removed 5 bases at V and 2 bases at J, with 21 bases between. Looked up from germline, CDR1 is SGHRS and CDR2 is YFSETQ. The CDR3 extends over 17 amino acids. The CDR3 nucleotides read TGCGCCAGCAGGAGCGGACAGGCGGGAACTCTCACAGATACGCAGTATTTT. It encodes CASRSGQAGTLTDTQYF.

The genes are TRBV4-2 and TRBJ1-2, with D perhaps TRBD1 (5 bases). The CDR3 runs to 19 residues. The V gene lost 0 bases and the J gene lost 2 bases, with 22 bases spanning the gap. Germline CDR1 and CDR2: LGHNA and YNFKEQ. CDR3 sequence (DNA): TGTGCCAGCAGCCAAGAAGTCGATTGGGGGGGACTCTGGAACTATGGCTACACCTTC. Translated, it gives CASSQEVDWGGLWNYGYTF.

This clone came up once. The rearrangement joins TRBV24-1 to TRBJ1-5, with D possibly being TRBD1 (6 bases). CDR3 size: 17 residues. Between the trimmed V and J ends, which lost 7 bases and 0 bases, there was a span of 18 bases. Germline V gene data show CDR1 as KGHDR and CDR2 as SFDVKD. The CDR3 nucleotides read TGTGCCACCAGCCCCTCGGGGACACCTTATAGCAATCAGCCCCAGCATTTT. Its translation is CATSPSGTPYSNQPQHF.

The J gene is TRBJ1-1, the V gene TRBV7-9, with a tentative D call TRBD1 (5 bases). V lost 3 bases, J lost 0 bases, and 14 bases lay in between. CDR1 and CDR2 from the germline V gene are SEHNR and FQNEAQ (reference sequence). The CDR3 covers 16 residues. The chain's CDR3 is CASSLWALGVNTEAFF. The CDR3 coding sequence is TGTGCCAGCAGCTTGTGGGCTTTAGGGGTGAACACTGAAGCTTTCTTT.

The chain joins TRBV2 to TRBJ1-5, with D unclear. The CDR3 runs to 15 residues. The germline V and J ends were trimmed by 6 bases and 3 bases, with 15 bases remaining between them. Germline lookup yields CDR1 SNHLY and CDR2 FYNNEI. The CDR3 DNA follows: TGTGCCAGCAGCCTCCTCGCCAGTGCCAATCAGCCCCAGCATTTT. It encodes CASSLLASANQPQHF.

This chain uses TRBV7-2 with TRBJ1-2, with D uncertain. V was cut by 8 bases and J by 2 bases, with 15 bases left in between. The CDR3 runs 14 residues. Germline CDR1 is SGHTA and CDR2 is FQGNSA. The CDR3 region is CASAPERQNYGYTF. CDR3 DNA sequence: TGTGCCAGCGCCCCCGAGAGACAAAACTATGGCTACACCTTC. Complete variable domain (other parts from reference TRBV7-2 and TRBJ1-2): GAGVSQSPSNKVTEKGKDVELRCDPISGHTALYWYRQSLGQGLEFLIYFQGNSAPDKSGLPSDRFSAERTGGSVSTLTIQRTQQEDSAVYLCASAPERQNYGYTFGSGTRLTVV.

The rearrangement links TRBV11-2 to TRBJ2-2, with a weak D call TRBD2 (6 bases). Per germline, CDR1 SGHAT and CDR2 FQNNGV. This CDR3 spans 16 amino acids. The germline V and J ends were trimmed by 3 bases and 5 bases, with 16 bases remaining between them. CDR3 DNA sequence: TGTGCCAGCAGCTTTTTCCGGGGGATCCCTACCGGGGAGCTGTTTTTT. Translated: CASSFFRGIPTGELFF.

The DNA for the CDR3 is TGTGCCAGCAGCTTACAAGCCGGTCCCTCCTACGAGCAGTACTTC. Residues: CASSLQAGPSYEQYF. This rearrangement joins TRBV7-2 to TRBJ2-7; D call uncertain. The CDR3 runs to 15 residues. Germline CDR1 SGHTA, CDR2 FQGNSA. The V end lost 2 bases, the J end lost 0 bases, and 11 bases lay between the germline ends.

The chain combines TRBV6-5 with TRBJ1-4; the match to TRBD1 covers 8 bases. Germline V gene data show CDR1 as MNHEY and CDR2 as SVGAGI. J was trimmed by 10 bases and V by 2 bases; bases with no gene match: 9. This CDR3 region has 15 residues. The chain's CDR3 is CASSYGGDRSGKLFF. The DNA for the CDR3 is TGTGCCAGCAGTTACGGAGGGGACAGGTCCGGAAAACTGTTTTTT.

The table lists this clone with a count of one. The chain carries TRBV7-9 and TRBJ1-1; possibly TRBD1 for D (5 bases). The CDR3 has 13 amino acids. With 4 bases removed from V and 5 bases from J, the gap between germline ends came to 11 bases. Germline V gene sequence: CDR1 SEHNR, CDR2 FQNEAQ (reference sequence). DNA for the CDR3: TGTGCCAGCAGCTCCTATCGGGGGACTGAAGCTTTCTTT. Translated: CASSSYRGTEAFF. Together with reference TRBV7-9 and TRBJ1-1, the CDR3 gives the full variable domain: DTGVSQNPRHKITKRGQNVTFRCDPISEHNRLYWYRQTLGQGPEFLTYFQNEAQLEKSRLLSDRFSAERPKGSFSTLEIQRTEQGDSAMYLCASSSYRGTEAFFGQGTRLTVV.

V gene TRBV6-5 combines with J gene TRBJ2-7; D remains unclear. In germline, CDR1 is MNHEY, CDR2 SVGAGI. V dropped 2 bases and J dropped 2 bases, with 7 bases sitting between them. The CDR3 runs to 13 residues. The DNA for the CDR3 is TGTGCCAGCAGTTACAGGGAAACCTACGAGCAGTACTTC. It yields the protein CASSYRETYEQYF.

The chain couples TRBV7-2 to TRBJ1-1; unclear D gene. CDR1 SGHTA and CDR2 FQGNSA come from the germline V gene. The CDR3 loop spans 13 amino acids. V lost 1 base and J lost 2, with 5 bases in between. CDR3 residues: CASSLVENTEAFF. As DNA, the CDR3 is TGTGCCAGCAGCTTAGTTGAAAACACTGAAGCTTTCTTT.

A few counts support this clone. The chain combines TRBV15 with TRBJ1-2; no clear D. The CDR3 consists of 13 residues. Germline lookup yields CDR1 LNHNV and CDR2 YYDKDF (reference sequence). The V gene lost 3 bases and the J gene lost 7 bases, with 12 bases spanning the gap. CDR3 bases: TGTGCCACCAGCAGGAGTAGGACGTCTGGCTACACCTTC. Amino acids: CATSRSRTSGYTF.

The V call is TRBV19, the J call TRBJ2-6; a possible D gene is TRBD1 (6 bases). This CDR3 spans 13 amino acids. The V and J ends lost 4 bases and 9 bases respectively, with 10 bases between them. Germline V gene sequence: CDR1 LNHDA, CDR2 SQIVND (reference sequence). For the CDR3, the DNA is TGTGCCAGTAGTAGCGGACAGATCAACGTCCTGACTTTC. Encoded protein: CASSSGQINVLTF.

This clone appeared a single time. V and J are TRBV5-1 and TRBJ2-5; 9 nucleotides line up with TRBD1. CDR3 length equals 16 residues. The germline gives CDR1 SGHRS, CDR2 YFSETQ. The junction had 6 bases not matched to a gene; V was cut back by 1 base and J by 2 bases. CDR3: CASSLTGGGGQETQYF. Written as DNA, the CDR3 is TGCGCCAGCAGCTTGACAGGGGGCGGAGGGCAAGAGACCCAGTACTTC.

The sample holds many counts of this clone. The chain recombines TRBV28 with TRBJ1-1; D is unclear. The CDR3 is 12 residues long. The ends were cut back, 6 bases at V and 1 base at J, with 6 bases in the middle. Per germline, CDR1 MDHEN and CDR2 SYDVKM. The CDR3 DNA reads as TGTGCCAGCAGAACACCGAACACTGAAGCTTTCTTT. Its protein product is CASRTPNTEAFF.

This chain connects TRBV7-2 to TRBJ1-5; D not resolved. This CDR3 has 14 amino acids. Per germline, CDR1 SGHTA and CDR2 FQGNSA. V shed 1 base and J shed 3 bases, with 7 bases lying between them. This CDR3 reads CASSLGVLNQPQHF. The CDR3 region has the DNA TGTGCCAGCAGCTTAGGGGTTCTCAATCAGCCCCAGCATTTT.

This clone showed up just a few times. V is TRBV2 and J is TRBJ1-1, with D unclear. V dropped 5 bases and J dropped 8 bases, with 12 bases sitting between them. The CDR3 has 12 residues. Germline assignment: CDR1 SNHLY and CDR2 FYNNEI. Here the CDR3 DNA reads TGTGCCAGCAGTTTCGCTCCGGGAGAAGCTTTCTTT. It yields the protein CASSFAPGEAFF. Full variable domain (missing parts from reference TRBV2 and TRBJ1-1): EPEVTQTPSHQVTQMGQEVILRCVPISNHLYFYWYRQILGQKVEFLVSFYNNEISEKSEIFDDQFSVERPDGSNFTLKIRSTKLEDSAMYFCASSFAPGEAFFGQGTRLTVV.